Shown below are 5 T cell receptor beta chains from a single sample sequenced in a study of regulatory T cells in long-lasting Graves disease. Library construction for TCR beta used iRepertoire HTBI primers and Arm-PCR of CDR3 regions. TCRdb redid the calling of the multiplex PCR reads with MiXCR, one entry per CDR3 protein. The sample contains around 430,000 distinct CDR3 sequences, about 22% of which appear only once. Time point described: persistent/refractory GD, antithyroid drugs over 5 years with positive TRAb. With RNA extracted from PBMCs as input, the TCR library was made. The input for sequencing was peripheral blood mononuclear cells (PBMCs), taken when the disease was refractory, from a patient treated with antithyroid drugs. The receptors come from a female donor with Graves disease.

J is TRBJ2-2 and V is TRBV5-1; D may be TRBD2 (5 bases). Per the germline V gene, CDR1 is SGHRS and CDR2 is YFSETQ. The V end lost 7 bases, the J end lost 2 bases, and 12 bases lay between the germline ends. CDR3 length equals 14 residues. The CDR3 here is CASAAADNTGELFF. The CDR3 DNA follows: TGCGCCAGCGCGGCAGCGGATAACACCGGGGAGCTGTTTTTT.

The chain employs TRBV30 and TRBJ1-1; D might be TRBD1 (5 bases). The CDR3 covers 17 residues. CDR1 and CDR2 from the germline V gene are GTSNPN and SVGIG (reference sequence). The ends were cut back, 3 bases at V and 8 bases at J, with 28 bases in the middle. In DNA form, the CDR3 reads TGTGCCTGGAGGGCTGGGGTGAATAGACAGATCGAGGGGGAAGCTTTCTTT. As protein: CAWRAGVNRQIEGEAFF.

This clonotype was observed at least ten times. The chain couples TRBV20-1 to TRBJ1-2; 8 nucleotides match TRBD1. The junction had 5 bases not matched to a gene; V was cut back by 1 base and J by 7 bases. CDR1 and CDR2 from the germline V gene are DFQATT and SNEGSKA (reference sequence). This CDR3 comprises 13 residues. CDR3 sequence: CSARGTGRPGYTF. In DNA form, the CDR3 reads TGCAGTGCTAGAGGGACAGGGAGGCCTGGCTACACCTTC.

A few counts support this clonotype. J is TRBJ2-7 and V is TRBV20-1, with D perhaps TRBD1 (6 bases). The germline CDR1 and CDR2 sequences are DFQATT and SNEGSKA (reference sequence). With 2 bases removed from V and 2 bases from J, the gap between germline ends came to 10 bases. The length of the CDR3 is 13 residues. Written as DNA, the CDR3 is TGCAGTGCTAGATGGGACACGACCTACGAGCAGTACTTC. This sequence encodes CSARWDTTYEQYF.

The chain has TRBV20-1 and TRBJ2-5; D is possibly TRBD2 (5 bases). The germline V gene has CDR1 DFQATT and CDR2 SNEGSKA (reference sequence). V lost 3 bases, J lost 1 base, and 18 bases lay in between. This CDR3 is 16 amino acids long. The CDR3 DNA reads TGCAGTGCTAGTTTTGATCATGGCGGACTCCAAGAGACCCAGTACTTC. Its translation is CSASFDHGGLQETQYF.